This TCR beta chain was retrieved from a study of control samples from healthy donors and cancer patients. Method: immunoSEQ multiplex PCR; TCRdb's copy keeps in-frame clones and lacks some. The sample shows fewer than 9,500 clones, 90% to 95% of them seen only once. The J segment lost 3 bases and the V segment lost 3 bases, leaving 5 bases of the junction unmatched. The V gene's germline CDR1 is SGHRS and CDR2 YFSETQ. The CDR3 loop spans 14 amino acids. The clonotype was recovered from a man aged 60 to 75 with colorectal cancer. The sequencing sample was made of PBMCs. The V call is TRBV5-1, the J call TRBJ1-1; 7 bases line up with TRBD1. CDR3 DNA: TGCGCCAGCAGCTCGGGACAGCACTACACTGAAGCTTTCTTT. Its translation: CASSSGQHYTEAFF.